These 5 T cell receptor beta chains were all obtained from the same sample, sequenced in a study of shared clonotypes between healthy human individuals. Method: immunoSEQ multiplex PCR; TCRdb's copy keeps in-frame clones and lacks some. The sample yields about 2 million clones, around 95% seen once. The sequenced sample consisted of naive CD4+ T cells sorted from blood. Subset in this sample: CD45RA+ positively selected. Receptors originate from a man between 18 and 29 years old in good health.

The CDR3 protein is CASRESTSGSIHEQYF. The CDR3 DNA sequence: TGTGCCAGTAGGGAATCGACTAGCGGGAGTATCCACGAGCAGTACTTC. The chain links TRBV19 to TRBJ2-7; 12 positions match TRBD2. The length of the CDR3 is 16 residues. J was trimmed by 5 bases and V by 6 bases; bases with no gene match: 11. CDR1 LNHDA and CDR2 SQIVND come from the germline V gene (reference sequence).

The chain has TRBV2 and TRBJ1-1; TRBD1 aligns across 7 bases. The CDR3 runs 12 residues. V dropped 8 bases and J dropped 11; count of bases not matched to a gene: 11. The germline CDR1 and CDR2 sequences are SNHLY and FYNNEI. The CDR3 sequence: CASDPGGVRAFF. CDR3 coding DNA: TGTGCCAGCGACCCAGGGGGGGTTCGGGCTTTCTTT.

This clone was recorded only once. The chain carries TRBV5-4 and TRBJ1-6; no definite D call. V was clipped by 0 bases and J by 5 bases, with 6 bases between them. Germline CDR1 reads SGHNT; CDR2 reads YYREEE (reference sequence). The CDR3 loop spans 14 amino acids. CDR3: CASSLVQNNSPLHF. DNA for the CDR3: TGTGCCAGCAGCTTGGTGCAAAATAATTCACCCCTCCACTTT.

The V and J genes are TRBV6-5 and TRBJ2-3; D tentatively fits TRBD1 or TRBD2 (5 bases each). Germline CDR1 MNHEY, CDR2 SVGAGI. The CDR3 is 15 amino acids. The ends were cut back, 2 bases at V and 1 base at J, with 10 bases in the middle. The CDR3 region is CASSYGGKGTDTQYF. Written as DNA, the CDR3 is TGTGCCAGCAGTTACGGGGGAAAGGGCACAGATACGCAGTATTTT.

The chain carries TRBV5-1 and TRBJ1-4; D is uncertain. Germline-derived CDR1 and CDR2 are SGHRS and YFSETQ. The CDR3 extends over 14 amino acids. Trimming shortened V by 4 bases and J by 3 bases, and 10 bases separated the two germline ends. The CDR3 DNA sequence: TGCGCCAGCAGCCCCGCCGAGGCTAATGAAAAACTGTTTTTT. Its translation: CASSPAEANEKLFF.